This TCR beta chain was sequenced during a study of cytomegalovirus exposure and HLA in healthy donors. In the case of this clone: What it recognizes is unknown.

A multiplex PCR was run with 60 Vbeta primers and 13 Jbeta primers. Method: immunoSEQ multiplex PCR; TCRdb's copy keeps in-frame clones and lacks some. This sample has approximately 100,000 clones, with 77% found just once. Trimming cost V 6 bases and J 3 bases, with 15 bases left between them. Germline assignment: CDR1 MDHEN and CDR2 SYDVKM. The CDR3 contains 15 residues. Regarding the study as a whole: CMV serostatus alone was available as immune exposure information.

The rearrangement uses TRBV28 and TRBJ1-3, with D perhaps TRBD1 (6 bases). The TCR was taken from a man aged 35-49 years in good health and CMV-seropositive. Material for sequencing was PBMCs. The CDR3 nucleotides are TGTGCCAGCAGCACCGGGACAAGAGGTGGAAACACCATATATTTT. Amino acids: CASSTGTRGGNTIYF.